This T cell receptor (beta chain) was recorded in a study of cytomegalovirus exposure and HLA in healthy donors. Study as a whole: HLA-typed donors contributed about 85 million unique TCRs, which were held in an early data release. The study, taken as a whole, reports: Analyses of presence/absence relied on an assumption of roughly uniform sequencing depth across donors. In all likelihood, a cluster of highly shared sequence variants was a sequencing artifact.

The PCR had 60 Vbeta and 13 Jbeta primers. Profiled with immunoSEQ multiplex PCR; TCRdb holds only in-frame clones, not every one. The profile shows 200,000 to 300,000 clones, around 83% of them singletons. As concerns this clone: Its antigen is unidentified.

Material: PBMCs. This TCR was recovered from a girl aged 2 to 9 in good health and CMV-seronegative.

DNA for the CDR3: TGTGCCAGCAGTTACTCGGGCATAACAGGGATAACTGAAGCTTTCTTT. Amino acid sequence: CASSYSGITGITEAFF. This chain connects TRBV6-5 to TRBJ1-1; D is perhaps TRBD1 (6 bases). CDR1 and CDR2 from the germline V gene are MNHEY and SVGAGI. The CDR3 extends over 16 amino acids. Trimming stripped 0 bases from V and 5 bases from J, with 16 bases between.